This T cell receptor (beta chain) comes out of a study of shared clonotypes between healthy human individuals. For the study at large: CD8 memory received one plate per donor, CD8 naive two, CD4 memory three and CD4 naive three.

The method was immunoSEQ multiplex PCR; TCRdb's version includes in-frame clones alone and lacks a portion of them. The sample has nearly 2 million clones, 85% to 95% seen once; the top ten hold around 1.2%. CD8 cells regarded as naive lacked CD45RO, were positively chosen for CCR7, and omitted terminally differentiated effector memory CD45RA+ cells. Germline CDR1 SNHLY, CDR2 FYNNEI. Germline trimming cut 2 bases from V and 7 bases from J; bases unmatched to any gene: 6. The length of the CDR3 is 14 residues. This chain connects TRBV2 to TRBJ1-2; TRBD1 matches 8 bases. Sequenced sample: naive CD8+ T cells sorted from blood. The clonotype was recovered from a man aged 18 to 35 in good health. The CDR3 coding sequence is TGTGCCAGCAGTGAACTCGGACAGGGTCTTGGCTACACCTTC. Protein product: CASSELGQGLGYTF. The complete variable domain, with remaining parts taken from reference TRBV2 and TRBJ1-2, reads EPEVTQTPSHQVTQMGQEVILRCVPISNHLYFYWYRQILGQKVEFLVSFYNNEISEKSEIFDDQFSVERPDGSNFTLKIRSTKLEDSAMYFCASSELGQGLGYTFGSGTRLTVV.